This T cell receptor beta chain was captured in a study of CD8+ T cells in alopecia areata (dated by TCRdb to the late 2010s). Regarding the complete study: Treated patients were enrolled in an open-label pilot trial of oral tofacitinib at 5 to 10 mg twice daily for moderate-to-severe alopecia areata. Scalp tissue and sorted CD4+ and CD8+ peripheral blood T cells from patchy and totalis/universalis alopecia areata patients and from healthy controls were covered by human TCRbeta sequencing. Patients received tofacitinib for 6 to 18 months and were then followed off drug for 6 months to check for delayed response and recurrence. Biopsies were taken from tofacitinib-treated patients at baseline and at 4 and 24 weeks of treatment, and a later scalp biopsy was taken in several of the tofacitinib-treated patients. TCRbeta CDR3 regions were amplified by immunoSEQ multiplex PCR with 35 Vbeta forward and 13 Jbeta reverse primers. Disease severity in treated patients was measured with the SALT score, which quantifies the percentage of affected scalp surface area. RNA was obtained with the PAXgene miRNA kit for fixed scalp, the miRNeasy kit for PBMCs, and the RNeasy kit for mouse skin. The study used high-throughput TCRbeta sequencing to examine T cell clonal expansion in alopecia areata, in both the C3H/HeJ mouse model and human patients. Clonality in the scalp was compared among normal scalp (n=4), patchy alopecia areata scalp (n=8), and alopecia totalis/universalis scalp (n=8).

Here is what the overall study found, with its caveats: Higher clonality and more expanded CD8+ clones were observed in lesional scalp than in normal scalp, particularly in alopecia totalis/universalis, a finding suggestive of antigenic drive. Tofacitinib significantly decreased scalp clonality and the number of expanded CD8+ clones among the top 100 scalp clones. Because the treated cohort was small and included a single nonresponder, larger studies are needed to assess links between baseline CD8+ expansion and response. Compared with mice, TCR sequences shared between patients were less clear, possibly partly because of HLA diversity across the patient population. Many expanded lesional clones were found to persist in scalp and blood during tofacitinib treatment, and relapse after treatment cessation may be partly explained by this persistence. Unlike mouse skin, where gammadelta T cells dominate, normal human skin contains resident alphabeta T cells that get sequenced too, which complicates analysis of the scalp TCR repertoire.

The treatment or condition label corresponds to: oral pan-JAK inhibitor, 5-10 mg twice daily. Peripheral blood and lesional scalp punch biopsies were obtained from patients with alopecia areata. PBMCs were isolated by density centrifugation and stained for CD3, CD4 and CD8, after which CD4+ and CD8+ T cells were sorted on a FACSAria. Notes on this clone: Its antigen is unknown. Within one base of it there is no much larger clone, and no base qualities were kept.

The library came from the immunoSEQ multiplex PCR assay. RNA was extracted from all samples and reverse transcribed into cDNA, which served as template for TCR sequencing. First-strand cDNA was synthesized using SuperScript III with a 2:1 mix of oligo-dT and random hexamers. A synthetic immune receptor repertoire was used to measure amplification bias, and any remaining bias was corrected computationally. In the paper's pipeline: Raw reads were preprocessed to remove errors, and CDR3 was defined by IMGT conventions from the conserved cysteine to phenylalanine. Clonality was computed as 1 minus the Shannon entropy, with the entropy normalized by log2 of the number of productive unique TCRs. Scalp TCRbeta sequences were cross-referenced with sorted blood CD4 and CD8 repertoires so that the CD4 or CD8 identity of scalp clones could be inferred. TCRdb retrieved this table from immuneACCESS and kept in-frame rearrangements only. Not all clones are present; in checked studies, unresolved V genes account for under half, and no reason is known for the remainder. V, J and clone size derive from that table, while D and trimming were established from the DNA sequence. Recorded for this sample are approximately 180,000 clones; just under 65% of them occurred a single time. The biggest ten clones account for about 1.3% of the sample.

A distance of 12 bases separates the germline ends of V and J, which lose 0 bases and 13 bases respectively. As encoded in the germline V gene (reference sequence), CDR1 is MNHNY while CDR2 is SVGAGI. The cysteine opens and the phenylalanine closes a CDR3 of 12 amino acids. The CDR3 DNA has 36 bases and is translated from base 1. The rearranged segments are TRBV6-6 and TRBJ1-2, with the D gene uncertain. The material sequenced was CD4+ T cells sorted from blood, taken between weeks 47 and 50, from a patient treated with tofacitinib. This TCR derives from a human donor with alopecia areata. The CDR3 here reads CASSYSREEITF. The DNA is TGTGCCAGCAGTTACTCGCGGGAGGAAATCACCTTC.